A single sample is the source of the 24 T cell receptor beta chains below, sequenced in a study of blood T cell repertoires in COVID-19. Libraries were prepared by immunoSEQ multiplex PCR; TCRdb keeps only in-frame clonotypes and omits some of them. The sample shows roughly 240,000 clones, 75% to 85% of them seen only once. The specimen was peripheral blood. The origin of the receptors is a man in his forties or fifties with COVID-19, enrolled during active disease.

The rearrangement joins TRBV5-6 to TRBJ1-1; TRBD1 is a possible D gene (5 bases). The CDR3 is 16 residues long. Trimming took 0 bases from V and 4 from J, leaving 16 bases between them. Per the germline V gene, CDR1 is SGHDT and CDR2 is YYEEEE. The DNA of the CDR3 is TGTGCCAGCAGCTTGGGTGGGCAGGGCTATAGCACTGAAGCTTTCTTT. It is translated as CASSLGGQGYSTEAFF.

V usage is TRBV2 and J usage is TRBJ1-3, with D hard to call. CDR1 and CDR2 from the germline V gene are SNHLY and FYNNEI. The CDR3 covers 15 residues. V was shortened by 5 bases and J by 2 bases, with 13 bases between the two germline ends. CDR3 protein: CASSPARGTGNTIYF. CDR3 nucleotide sequence: TGTGCCAGCAGTCCGGCCCGGGGAACTGGAAACACCATATATTTT.

The rearrangement links TRBV5-6 to TRBJ2-2; TRBD2 agrees at 7 bases. The CDR3 consists of 18 residues. V was pared by 1 base and J by 0 bases, with 9 bases of the junction left unmatched. Germline V gene sequence: CDR1 SGHDT, CDR2 YYEEEE. The CDR3 sequence is CASSLPGIGRANTGELFF. The CDR3 coding sequence is TGTGCCAGCAGCTTGCCTGGGATTGGGAGGGCGAACACCGGGGAGCTGTTTTTT.

This chain links TRBV7-2 with TRBJ2-5, with TRBD1 as a possible D gene (7 bases). The CDR3 contains 15 residues. Trimming took 5 bases from V and 5 from J, leaving 18 bases between them. Germline CDR1 reads SGHTA; CDR2 reads FQGNSA. DNA for the CDR3: TGTGCCAGCAGCCGCCGCGGGGCAGGGGGTGAGACCCAGTACTTC. Translated, it gives CASSRRGAGGETQYF.

The chain combines TRBV6-1 with TRBJ1-4, with D possibly being TRBD1 (6 bases). Trimming left V 3 bases short and J 8 bases short, with 13 bases between. CDR3 length: 14 residues. Germline V CDR1 and CDR2: MNHNS, SASEGT. The CDR3 loop reads CASSDLGAREKLFF. The CDR3 DNA reads TGTGCCAGCAGTGATCTGGGGGCTCGGGAAAAACTGTTTTTT.

The chain has TRBV11-2 and TRBJ2-3; D ambiguous. The V end was cut by 7 bases, the J end by 1 base, with 12 bases between. The CDR3 is made up of 14 amino acids. CDR1 SGHAT and CDR2 FQNNGV come from the germline V gene. CDR3 nucleotides: TGTGCCAGCAAATACTCCCGGGGCACAGATACGCAGTATTTT. Translated, it gives CASKYSRGTDTQYF.

This chain connects TRBV2 to TRBJ1-6; D remains unclear. CDR1 is SNHLY, CDR2 FYNNEI, per germline. The CDR3 spans 13 residues. Trimming left V 8 bases short and J 0 bases short, with 5 bases between. The DNA of the CDR3 is TGTGCCAGCGGAGACTCCTATAATTCACCCCTCCACTTT. As protein: CASGDSYNSPLHF.

The rearrangement uses TRBV2 and TRBJ1-6; 8 positions agree with TRBD1. The CDR3 runs 15 residues. V shed 6 bases and J 7 bases; nucleotides not matched to a gene: 8. Germline V gene lookup returns CDR1 SNHLY and CDR2 FYNNEI. DNA for the CDR3: TGTGCCAGCAGAGGGACAGGCCGATCCAATTCACCCCTCCACTTT. Protein product: CASRGTGRSNSPLHF.

The genes are TRBV18 and TRBJ2-5, with D possibly being TRBD1 (5 bases). The CDR3 runs 14 residues. The V and J ends lost 2 bases and 0 bases respectively, with 7 bases between them. Looked up from germline, CDR1 is KGHSH and CDR2 is LQKENI. In nucleotides, the CDR3 is TGTGCCAGCTCACCAATGACAGACCAAGAGACCCAGTACTTC. Its protein product is CASSPMTDQETQYF.

In its sample, this clone was seen a few times. V usage is TRBV7-2 and J usage is TRBJ1-2; TRBD1 matches 8 bases. Trimming took 5 bases from V and 6 from J; bases not matched to a gene: 8. This CDR3 region has 14 residues. Germline lookup yields CDR1 SGHTA and CDR2 FQGNSA. CDR3 amino acids: CASSLDRGWDGYTF. The CDR3, as DNA: TGTGCCAGCAGCCTCGACAGGGGATGGGATGGCTACACCTTC.

The CDR3 here is CASSLTRGLYNEQFF. CDR3 in DNA: TGTGCCAGCAGCCTCACTAGGGGACTTTACAATGAGCAGTTCTTC. The rearrangement links TRBV3-1 (or the pseudogene TRBV3-2) to TRBJ2-1; D is possibly TRBD2 (6 bases). Germline loops: CDR1 LGHDT, CDR2 YNNKEL (reference sequence). V was clipped by 4 bases and J by 4 bases, with 14 bases between them. The CDR3 totals 15 residues.

This clone has a single count. The rearrangement links TRBV7-2 to TRBJ2-5, with 11 bases identical to TRBD1. This CDR3 has 15 amino acids. J gave up 5 bases and V 5 bases, and 7 bases lay outside the gene matches. Germline V gene sequence: CDR1 SGHTA, CDR2 FQGNSA. CDR3 nucleotides: TGTGCCAGCAGCGAATGGACAGGGGGCGTGGAGACCCAGTACTTC. Its protein is CASSEWTGGVETQYF. Drawing the rest from reference TRBV7-2 and TRBJ2-5, the complete variable domain is GAGVSQSPSNKVTEKGKDVELRCDPISGHTALYWYRQSLGQGLEFLIYFQGNSAPDKSGLPSDRFSAERTGGSVSTLTIQRTQQEDSAVYLCASSEWTGGVETQYFGPGTRLLVL.

The chain combines TRBV20-1 with TRBJ2-7; possible D gene TRBD1, 5 bases. CDR3 length: 11 amino acids. Germline values: CDR1 DFQATT, CDR2 SNEGSKA (reference sequence). Trimming cost V 5 bases and J 5 bases, with 10 bases left between them. The CDR3 sequence: CSAPEGDEQYF. In nucleotides, the CDR3 is TGCAGTGCTCCTGAAGGGGACGAGCAGTACTTC.

The CDR3 DNA follows: TGTGCCAGCAGCCGGACAGAAGATTCACCCCTCCACTTT. Translating gives CASSRTEDSPLHF. The gene calls are TRBV5-5 and TRBJ1-6, with D perhaps matching TRBD1 (6 bases). V was shortened by 4 bases and J by 8 bases, with 10 bases between the two germline ends. This CDR3 has 13 amino acids. The germline V gene encodes CDR1 SGHKS and CDR2 YYEKEE (reference sequence).

The V call is TRBV5-6, the J call TRBJ2-3; tentative D call: TRBD2 (6 bases). Germline V gene sequence: CDR1 SGHDT, CDR2 YYEEEE. This CDR3 spans 14 amino acids. V lost 3 bases to trimming and J lost 1 base, with 9 bases between them. This chain's CDR3 is CASSSGARTDTQYF. The CDR3, as DNA: TGTGCCAGCAGCTCGGGAGCCCGCACAGATACGCAGTATTTT. The full variable domain, its missing parts supplied by reference TRBV5-6 and TRBJ2-3, is DAGVTQSPTHLIKTRGQQVTLRCSPKSGHDTVSWYQQALGQGPQFIFQYYEEEERQRGNFPDRFSGHQFPNYSSELNVNALLLGDSALYLCASSSGARTDTQYFGPGTRLTVL.

J is TRBJ1-1 and V is TRBV3-1 (or the pseudogene TRBV3-2); the match to TRBD1 covers 9 bases. Germline loops: CDR1 LGHDT, CDR2 YNNKEL (reference sequence). With V trimmed by 0 bases and J by 5 bases, 4 bases remained unmatched. The length of the CDR3 is 15 residues. Written as DNA, the CDR3 is TGTGCCAGCAGCCAAGACCGGACAGGGGTGACTGAAGCTTTCTTT. Its translation is CASSQDRTGVTEAFF.

This clone was found a few times. This sequence joins TRBV7-9 and TRBJ2-3; TRBD1 is a possible D gene (5 bases). Trimming left V 1 base short and J 0 bases short, with 5 bases between. Germline V gene lookup returns CDR1 SEHNR and CDR2 FQNEAQ (reference sequence). This CDR3 spans 14 amino acids. In DNA, the CDR3 is TGTGCCAGCAGCTTAGAGGGGAGCACAGATACGCAGTATTTT. Residues: CASSLEGSTDTQYF.

V and J are TRBV11-2 and TRBJ2-1; TRBD2 matches at 11 bases. The CDR3 covers 17 residues. V dropped 0 bases and J dropped 4; count of bases not matched to a gene: 5. Germline-derived CDR1 and CDR2 are SGHAT and FQNNGV. CDR3 nucleotide sequence: TGTGCCAGCAGCTTAGAGATGGGACTAGCGGCTTACAATGAGCAGTTCTTC. Translating it yields CASSLEMGLAAYNEQFF. Variable domain in full (rest from reference TRBV11-2 and TRBJ2-1): EAGVAQSPRYKIIEKRQSVAFWCNPISGHATLYWYQQILGQGPKLLIQFQNNGVVDDSQLPKDRFSAERLKGVDSTLKIQPAKLEDSAVYLCASSLEMGLAAYNEQFFGPGTRLTVL.

This chain uses TRBV30 with TRBJ2-1, with TRBD2 as a possible D gene (6 bases). Germline CDR1 is GTSNPN and CDR2 is SVGIG (reference sequence). CDR3 length equals 15 residues. Trimming took 1 base from V and 3 from J, leaving 13 bases between them. Here the CDR3 DNA reads TGTGCCTGGAGTGCCCTCCTAGCGAACTACAATGAGCAGTTCTTC. This sequence encodes CAWSALLANYNEQFF. The full variable domain, in which reference TRBV30 and TRBJ2-1 provide the parts outside the CDR3, is SQTIHQWPATLVQPVGSPLSLECTVEGTSNPNLYWYRQAAGRGLQLLFYSVGIGQISSEVPQNLSASRPQDRQFILSSKKLLLSDSGFYLCAWSALLANYNEQFFGPGTRLTVL.

This chain connects TRBV5-1 to TRBJ2-7, with D possibly matching TRBD2 (5 bases). Per the germline V gene, CDR1 is SGHRS and CDR2 is YFSETQ. The CDR3 contains 11 residues. Trimming shortened V by 4 bases and J by 6 bases, and 8 bases separated the two germline ends. The CDR3 protein is CASSQLGEQYF. CDR3 sequence (DNA): TGCGCCAGCAGCCAACTAGGCGAGCAGTACTTC.

This chain uses TRBV9 with TRBJ2-7, with D perhaps matching TRBD1 (5 bases). Germline CDR1 reads SGDLS; CDR2 reads YYNGEE. Trimming left V 0 bases short and J 7 bases short, with 23 bases between. CDR3 length equals 17 residues. The CDR3 spells CASSVAGAQRDGIEQYF. Written as DNA, the CDR3 is TGTGCCAGCAGCGTAGCTGGGGCCCAGCGTGATGGGATTGAGCAGTACTTC.

This clone was counted between two and nine times. The V gene is TRBV6-5, the J gene TRBJ2-2; D is unclear. The CDR3 sequence is 14 residues long. Germline lookup yields CDR1 MNHEY and CDR2 SVGAGI. V lost 7 bases, J lost 8 bases, and 17 bases lay in between. The CDR3 DNA is TGTGCCAGCATTAATAATCGGGTTTCGGGGGAGCTGTTTTTT. This codes for CASINNRVSGELFF.

This clone was counted a few times. This sequence joins TRBV5-1 and TRBJ2-1, with D maybe TRBD1 (7 bases). This CDR3 spans 15 amino acids. Looked up from germline, CDR1 is SGHRS and CDR2 is YFSETQ. V lost 6 bases, J lost 10 bases, and 23 bases lay in between. The CDR3 here is CASTGGGVGLGEQFF. In DNA form, the CDR3 reads TGCGCCAGCACTGGAGGGGGCGTCGGTCTTGGCGAGCAGTTCTTC.

The J gene is TRBJ2-5, the V gene TRBV10-3; D is possibly TRBD1 (5 bases). Germline V gene sequence: CDR1 ENHRY, CDR2 SYGVKD. V dropped 4 bases and J dropped 5 bases, with 11 bases sitting between them. This CDR3 has 13 residues. The CDR3 DNA reads TGTGCCATCAGTGTAGAAAAGGGGGAGACCCAGTACTTC. This translates into CAISVEKGETQYF.